This TCR beta chain was captured by sequencing in a study of T cells after yellow fever vaccination. Overall study results and limits: Sorted repertoires could include abundant contaminating clonotypes from bulk cells. The booster saw the reappearance of most primary-vaccination clones (roughly 95% CD4, about 85% CD8).

This clonotype showed up many times. Its antigen remains unidentified. Generation of TCR cDNA used 5'RACE template switching (which added a universal primer site and UMIs). MiXCR was run by TCRdb on the 5' RACE reads, yielding one entry per CDR3 protein. This repertoire shows around 320,000 distinct CDR3 sequences, about 10% found once; its top ten account for approximately 3.3%. Germline V CDR1 and CDR2: SEHNR, FQNEAQ (reference sequence). The CDR3 has 16 residues. V was pared by 5 bases and J by 6 bases, with 21 bases between. The receptor comes from a man aged 18 to 29 who received the YFV17D yellow fever vaccine. The sequenced sample was CD4+ T cells sorted from PBMCs, obtained 45 days after the yellow fever booster vaccination. This chain joins TRBV7-9 and TRBJ2-3; D may be TRBD1 or TRBD2 (5 bases each). The CDR3 nucleotides read TGTGCCAGCAGCCCCCCCCCGGGACGCCCAAGGGATACGCAGTATTTT. Translated: CASSPPPGRPRDTQYF. Complete variable domain (other parts from reference TRBV7-9 and TRBJ2-3): DTGVSQNPRHKITKRGQNVTFRCDPISEHNRLYWYRQTLGQGPEFLTYFQNEAQLEKSRLLSDRFSAERPKGSFSTLEIQRTEQGDSAMYLCASSPPPGRPRDTQYFGPGTRLTVL.